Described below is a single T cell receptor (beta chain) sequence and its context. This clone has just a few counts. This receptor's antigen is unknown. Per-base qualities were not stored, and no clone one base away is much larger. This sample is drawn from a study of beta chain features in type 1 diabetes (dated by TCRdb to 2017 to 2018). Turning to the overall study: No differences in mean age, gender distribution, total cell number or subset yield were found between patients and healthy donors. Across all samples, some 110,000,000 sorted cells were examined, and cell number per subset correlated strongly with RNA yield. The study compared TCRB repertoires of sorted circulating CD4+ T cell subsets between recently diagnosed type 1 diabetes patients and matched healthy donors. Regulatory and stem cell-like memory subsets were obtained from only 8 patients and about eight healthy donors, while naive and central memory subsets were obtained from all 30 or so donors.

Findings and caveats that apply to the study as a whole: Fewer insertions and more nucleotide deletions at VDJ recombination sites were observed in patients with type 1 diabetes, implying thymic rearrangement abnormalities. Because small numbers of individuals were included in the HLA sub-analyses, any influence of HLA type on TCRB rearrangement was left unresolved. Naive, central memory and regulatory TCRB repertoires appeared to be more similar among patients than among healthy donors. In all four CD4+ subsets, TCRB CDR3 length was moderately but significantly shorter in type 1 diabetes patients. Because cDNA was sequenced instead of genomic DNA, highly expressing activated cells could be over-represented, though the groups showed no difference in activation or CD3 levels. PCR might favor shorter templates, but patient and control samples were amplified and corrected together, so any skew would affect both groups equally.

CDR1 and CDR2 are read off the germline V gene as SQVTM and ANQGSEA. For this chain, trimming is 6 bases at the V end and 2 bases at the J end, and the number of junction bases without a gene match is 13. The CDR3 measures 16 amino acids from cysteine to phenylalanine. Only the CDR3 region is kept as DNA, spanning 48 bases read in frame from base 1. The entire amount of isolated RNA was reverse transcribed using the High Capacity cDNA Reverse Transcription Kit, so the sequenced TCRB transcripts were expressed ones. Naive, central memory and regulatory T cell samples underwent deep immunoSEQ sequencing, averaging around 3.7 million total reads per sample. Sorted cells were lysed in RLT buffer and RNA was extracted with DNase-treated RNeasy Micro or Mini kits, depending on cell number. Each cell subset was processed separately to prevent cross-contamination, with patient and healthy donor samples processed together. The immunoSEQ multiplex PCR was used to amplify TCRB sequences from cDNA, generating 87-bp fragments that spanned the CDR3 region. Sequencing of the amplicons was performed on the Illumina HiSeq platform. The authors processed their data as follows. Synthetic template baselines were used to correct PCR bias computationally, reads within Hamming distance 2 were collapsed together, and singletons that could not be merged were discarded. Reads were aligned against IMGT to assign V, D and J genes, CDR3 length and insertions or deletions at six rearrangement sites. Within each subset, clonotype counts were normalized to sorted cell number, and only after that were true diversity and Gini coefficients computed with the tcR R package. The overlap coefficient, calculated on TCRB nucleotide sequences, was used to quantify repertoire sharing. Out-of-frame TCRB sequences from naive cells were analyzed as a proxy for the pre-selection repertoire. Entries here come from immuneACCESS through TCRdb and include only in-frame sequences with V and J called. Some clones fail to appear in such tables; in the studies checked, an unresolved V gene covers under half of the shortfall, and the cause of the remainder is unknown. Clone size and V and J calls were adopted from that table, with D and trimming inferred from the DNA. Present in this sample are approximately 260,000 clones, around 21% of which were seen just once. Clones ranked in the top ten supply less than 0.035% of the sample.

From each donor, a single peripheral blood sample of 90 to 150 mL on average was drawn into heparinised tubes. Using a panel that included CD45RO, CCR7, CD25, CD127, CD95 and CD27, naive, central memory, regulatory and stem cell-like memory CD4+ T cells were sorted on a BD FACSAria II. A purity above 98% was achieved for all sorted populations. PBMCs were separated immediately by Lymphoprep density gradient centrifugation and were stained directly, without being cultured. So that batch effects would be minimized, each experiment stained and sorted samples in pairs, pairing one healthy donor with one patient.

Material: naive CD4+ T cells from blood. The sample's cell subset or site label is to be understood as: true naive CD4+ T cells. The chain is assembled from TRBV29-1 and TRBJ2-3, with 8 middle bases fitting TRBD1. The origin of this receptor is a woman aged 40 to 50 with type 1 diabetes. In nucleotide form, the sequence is TGCAGCGTAATGTTTACCAGGGGGCAAGACACAGATACGCAGTATTTT. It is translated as CSVMFTRGQDTDTQYF.